What follows is one TCR beta chain and its context. The sample originates from a study of shared T cell receptors in the human thymus. The assay was immunoSEQ multiplex PCR, and TCRdb's table has in-frame clones only and misses some. The repertoire consists of 600,000 to 900,000 clones, with 80% to 90% occurring once and the leading ten covering 0.0095% to 0.013%. Germline CDR1 and CDR2: LGHNA and YSLEER. V was pared by 2 bases and J by 6 bases, with 21 bases between. The CDR3 extends over 17 amino acids. These data were also reused for a study on human thymus T cells. As that study records: Congenital heart defects were the reason for the corrective surgery that the donors, healthy Finnish infants, were having. From resections taken during corrective heart surgery, the thymus tissue was obtained. Blood and thymic repertoires both appeared biased in V and J gene usage. Related research described thymic repertoires that were highly overlapping among unrelated individuals.

The source is a girl under three years old with a congenital heart defect. The chain recombines TRBV4-3 with TRBJ2-3; no clear D gene. Sequenced input: thymocytes. The CDR3 sequence is CASSQSSSPNSRDTQYF. CDR3 DNA: TGCGCCAGCAGCCAATCTAGTAGCCCCAACTCCCGGGATACGCAGTATTTT.